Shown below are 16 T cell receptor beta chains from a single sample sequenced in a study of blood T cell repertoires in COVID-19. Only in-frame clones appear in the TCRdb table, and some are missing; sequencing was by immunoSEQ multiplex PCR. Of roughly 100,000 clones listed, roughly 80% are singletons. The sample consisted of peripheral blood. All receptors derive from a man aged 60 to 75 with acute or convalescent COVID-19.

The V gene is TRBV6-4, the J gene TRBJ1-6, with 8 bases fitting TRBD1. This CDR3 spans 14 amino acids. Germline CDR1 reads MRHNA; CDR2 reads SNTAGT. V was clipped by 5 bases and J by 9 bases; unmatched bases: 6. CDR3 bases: TGTGCCAGCAGTCTAAGGCAGGGGGCTTCACCCCTCCACTTT. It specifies CASSLRQGASPLHF.

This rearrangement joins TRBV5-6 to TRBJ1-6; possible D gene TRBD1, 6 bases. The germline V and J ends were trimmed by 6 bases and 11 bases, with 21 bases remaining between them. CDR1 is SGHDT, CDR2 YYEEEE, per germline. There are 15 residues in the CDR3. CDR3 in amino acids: CASTTGGQGGTPLHF. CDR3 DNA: TGTGCCAGCACTACTGGGGGGCAGGGAGGGACACCCCTCCACTTT.

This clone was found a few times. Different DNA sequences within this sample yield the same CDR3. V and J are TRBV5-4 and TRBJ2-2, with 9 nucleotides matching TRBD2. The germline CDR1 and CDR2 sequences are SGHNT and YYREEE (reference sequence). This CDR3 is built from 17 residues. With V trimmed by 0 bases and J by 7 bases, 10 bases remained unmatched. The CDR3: CASSLGAGGRTYGELFF. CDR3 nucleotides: TGTGCCAGCAGCTTGGGGGCGGGGGGGCGGACGTACGGGGAGCTGTTTTTT. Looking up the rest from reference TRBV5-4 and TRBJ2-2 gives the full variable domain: ETGVTQSPTHLIKTRGQQVTLRCSSQSGHNTVSWYQQALGQGPQFIFQYYREEENGRGNFPPRFSGLQFPNYSSELNVNALELDDSALYLCASSLGAGGRTYGELFFGEGSRLTVL.

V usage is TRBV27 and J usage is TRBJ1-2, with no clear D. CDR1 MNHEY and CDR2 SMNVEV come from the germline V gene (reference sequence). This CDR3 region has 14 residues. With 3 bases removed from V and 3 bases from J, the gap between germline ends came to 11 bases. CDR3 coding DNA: TGTGCCAGCAGTTTGGCCCCAGGATACTATGGCTACACCTTC. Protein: CASSLAPGYYGYTF.

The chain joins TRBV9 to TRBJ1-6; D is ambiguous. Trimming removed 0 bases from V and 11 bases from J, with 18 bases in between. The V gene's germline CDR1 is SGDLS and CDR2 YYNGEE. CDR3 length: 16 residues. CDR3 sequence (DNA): TGTGCCAGCAGCGTAGACGGGTCCTCCGGTAGGACACCCCTCCACTTT. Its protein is CASSVDGSSGRTPLHF.

The DNA for the CDR3 is TGTGCCAGCACCACTCGGAGGTTAGGAAATCAGCCCCAGCATTTT. Its protein is CASTTRRLGNQPQHF. V usage is TRBV28 and J usage is TRBJ1-5; D remains ambiguous. The CDR3 spans 15 residues. CDR1 MDHEN and CDR2 SYDVKM come from the germline V gene. V was pared by 7 bases and J by 4 bases, with 17 bases between.

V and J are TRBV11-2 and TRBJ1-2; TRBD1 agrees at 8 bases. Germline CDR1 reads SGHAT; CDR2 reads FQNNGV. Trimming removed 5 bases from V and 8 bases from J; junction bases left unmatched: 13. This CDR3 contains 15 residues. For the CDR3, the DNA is TGTGCCAGCAGCCAAGGGGCAGGGGGCATAGAGGGCTACACCTTC. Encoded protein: CASSQGAGGIEGYTF.

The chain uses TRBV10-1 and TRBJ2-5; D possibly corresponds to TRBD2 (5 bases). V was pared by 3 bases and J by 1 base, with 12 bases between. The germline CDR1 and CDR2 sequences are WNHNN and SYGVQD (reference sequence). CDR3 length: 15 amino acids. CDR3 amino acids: CASSDEGRAQETQYF. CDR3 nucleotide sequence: TGCGCCAGCAGTGACGAGGGAAGGGCCCAAGAGACCCAGTACTTC.

The CDR3 DNA reads as TGCGCCAGCAGCTCTCGTCCCGGGACAGGCTACTACGAGCAGTACTTC. Protein product: CASSSRPGTGYYEQYF. J is TRBJ2-7 and V is TRBV5-1; 8 nucleotides align to TRBD1. The CDR3 has 16 residues. The germline CDR1 and CDR2 sequences are SGHRS and YFSETQ. Trimming removed 3 bases from V and 3 bases from J; junction bases left unmatched: 11.

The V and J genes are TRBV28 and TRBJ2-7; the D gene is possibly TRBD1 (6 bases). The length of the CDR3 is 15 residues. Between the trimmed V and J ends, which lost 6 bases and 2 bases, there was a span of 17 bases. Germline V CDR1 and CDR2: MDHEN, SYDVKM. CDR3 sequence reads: CASRRGRDTTYEQYF. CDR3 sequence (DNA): TGTGCCAGCAGACGCGGCCGGGACACAACCTACGAGCAGTACTTC.

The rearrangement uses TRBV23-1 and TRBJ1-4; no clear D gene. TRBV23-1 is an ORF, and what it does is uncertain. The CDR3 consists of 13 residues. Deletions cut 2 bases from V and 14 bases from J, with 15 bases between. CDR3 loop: CASSQSSCSSLFF. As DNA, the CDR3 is TGCGCCAGCAGTCAAAGCTCCTGTAGTTCTCTGTTTTTT.

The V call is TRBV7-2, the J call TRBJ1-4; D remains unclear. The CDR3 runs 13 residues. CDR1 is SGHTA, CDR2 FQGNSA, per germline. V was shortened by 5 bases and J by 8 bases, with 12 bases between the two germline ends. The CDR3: CASSPRLREKLFF. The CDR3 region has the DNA TGTGCCAGCAGCCCCAGGCTTCGCGAAAAACTGTTTTTT. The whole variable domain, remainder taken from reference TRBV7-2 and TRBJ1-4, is GAGVSQSPSNKVTEKGKDVELRCDPISGHTALYWYRQSLGQGLEFLIYFQGNSAPDKSGLPSDRFSAERTGGSVSTLTIQRTQQEDSAVYLCASSPRLREKLFFGSGTQLSVL.

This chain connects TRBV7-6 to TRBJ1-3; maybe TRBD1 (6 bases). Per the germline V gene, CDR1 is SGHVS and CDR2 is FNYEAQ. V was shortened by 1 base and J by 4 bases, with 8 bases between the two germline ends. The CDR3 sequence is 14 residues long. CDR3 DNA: TGTGCCAGCAGCTTAGGACAGGTCGGAAACACCATATATTTT. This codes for CASSLGQVGNTIYF.

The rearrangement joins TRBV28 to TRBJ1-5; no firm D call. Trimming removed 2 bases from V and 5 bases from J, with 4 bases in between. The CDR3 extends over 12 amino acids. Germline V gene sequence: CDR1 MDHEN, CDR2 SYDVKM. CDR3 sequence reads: CASSLVYQPQHF. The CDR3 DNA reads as TGTGCCAGCAGTTTAGTCTATCAGCCCCAGCATTTT.

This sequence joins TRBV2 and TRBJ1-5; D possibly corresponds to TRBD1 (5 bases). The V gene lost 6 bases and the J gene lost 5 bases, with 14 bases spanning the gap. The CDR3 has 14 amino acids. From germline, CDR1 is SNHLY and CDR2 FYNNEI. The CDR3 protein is CASSEQAPHQPQHF. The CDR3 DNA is TGTGCCAGCAGCGAACAGGCGCCTCATCAGCCCCAGCATTTT.

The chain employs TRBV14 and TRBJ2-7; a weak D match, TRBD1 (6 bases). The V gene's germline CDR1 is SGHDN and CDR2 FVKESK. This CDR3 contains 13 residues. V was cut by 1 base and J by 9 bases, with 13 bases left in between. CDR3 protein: CASSQGGGQRQYF. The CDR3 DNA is TGTGCCAGCAGCCAAGGCGGCGGACAGAGGCAGTACTTC.